This T cell receptor beta chain was sequenced during a study of shared clonotypes between healthy human individuals. Across the whole study: The donors, a couple of women and a few men, were aged 18 to 49. Study findings and constraints: The sharing of 4% to 5.5% of naive CD4 clonotypes was seen across a handful of donors.

About this clone: The antigen is undetermined.

Trimming removed 4 bases from V and 7 bases from J, with 22 bases in between. This CDR3 contains 16 residues. Germline CDR1 is SQVTM and CDR2 is ANQGSEA. Here immunoSEQ multiplex PCR was the method, and the copy in TCRdb shows in-frame clones only, minus some. The sample includes some 2.4 million clones, 90% to 95% of them seen just once. Input material: naive CD4+ T cells from PBMCs. Subset given: CD45RA+ positively selected. The genes are TRBV29-1 and TRBJ1-4, with D perhaps matching TRBD1 (5 bases). The sequence was collected from a man between 18 and 29 years old in good health. Some clones in this sample may be carry-over from other donors' samples. CDR3: CSVVLTVKGAGEKLFF. The CDR3 nucleotides are TGCAGCGTTGTGTTGACAGTCAAGGGCGCCGGTGAAAAACTGTTTTTT.